Sequencing of this T cell receptor beta chain was carried out in a study of T cell changes during pregnancy in multiple sclerosis (dated by TCRdb to between 2018 and 2021). Looking at the study overall: Changes in the T cell repertoire over the course of pregnancy were examined in this study in women with multiple sclerosis.

Remarks on this clone: The clone's antigen remains unknown. It has no much larger one-base neighbor in the sample; base qualities were not kept.

CDR1 SGHRS and CDR2 YFSETQ were looked up in the germline V gene. V lost 4 bases and J lost 0 bases, and the count of bases not matched to a germline gene is 5. From the cysteine through the phenylalanine, the CDR3 covers 15 amino acids. This entry keeps only the CDR3 DNA: 45 bases, framed from base 1. The library was generated by the immunoSEQ multiplex PCR assay. The clones in this table, taken by TCRdb from immuneACCESS, are in-frame only. Not every clone is retained; where verified, under half of the shortfall comes from an unresolved V gene, and the cause of the rest is unknown. The sample table lists fewer than 40,000 clones, 85% to 95% of them with a count of one. The ten largest account for about 0.34% of the sample.

The clonotype comes from a female donor in good health, enrolled as a control in a pregnancy study. The source was CD4+ T cells from peripheral blood mononuclear cells, collected after pregnancy. The sequence joins TRBV5-1 to TRBJ2-3, and TRBD2 aligns with 7 junction nucleotides. The nucleotide sequence is TGCGCCAGCAGCCCCGGGGGGATCAGCACAGATACGCAGTATTTT. Its protein reads: CASSPGGISTDTQYF.